Reported below is one TCR beta chain. The clone's antigen remains unknown. Base quality data are lacking; no much larger clone is found one base away. This sample is part of a study of a mutant IDH1 vaccine in newly diagnosed glioma (dated by TCRdb to the early 2020s). Concerning the study at large: Eight vaccinations were administered to patients in weeks 1, 3, 5, 7, 11, 15, 19 and 23, corresponding to visits V03 through V10. In the chemotherapy-containing groups, vaccination started alongside temozolomide cycles, whereas in patients who had radiotherapy alone it started 4-6 weeks after radiotherapy. Of the roughly 30 treated patients, approximately 62% were male and around 40% were female, and a mean age of 40.4 years was recorded. Prior to enrollment, standard therapy consisting of radiotherapy alone, temozolomide alone, or radiochemotherapy with temozolomide had been administered to patients, with the combination being received by most patients. Six visits were used for peripheral blood collection: V03 (baseline), V05, V07, V10, V12 and V13. For exploratory analyses, fewer than 30 treated patients had longitudinal TCRB deep sequencing done wherever samples were available. Broader findings and caveats from the paper: Immune responses induced by the vaccine were seen in approximately 93% of patients across multiple MHC alleles. Availability determined which PBMC samples were chosen for TCRB deep sequencing. No apparent relationship was observed between pseudoprogression and alterations in the top peripheral T cell clonotypes detected by TCRB sequencing. It was noted by the authors that analyses of patient blood samples could not be reproduced owing to sample limitations.

The time point tag for this specimen amounts to: week 11, during vaccination. A 20-mer mutant IDH1 peptide at 300 micrograms in Montanide made up each vaccine dose, which was injected subcutaneously together with topical imiquimod. Donors had newly diagnosed WHO grade 3 or 4 IDH1-mutant astrocytomas with loss of nuclear ATRX. The samples were drawn from NOA16, a multicentre, single-arm, open-label phase I trial in Germany that tested a mutant IDH1 peptide vaccine in humans for the first time. The DNeasy Blood and Tissue Kit was used to extract genomic DNA from EDTA blood for TCRB sequencing. The method behind the library was the immunoSEQ multiplex PCR assay. Following the manufacturer's protocol, the hsTCRB Kit was used to amplify rearranged TCR beta chain sequences. An Illumina MiSeq was used to sequence the TCRB libraries. The authors' analysis ran thus. The kit vendor's proprietary platform handled demultiplexing, trimming and gene mapping. Entries here come from immuneACCESS through TCRdb and include only in-frame sequences with V and J called. Some clones fail to appear in such tables; in the studies checked, an unresolved V gene covers under half of the shortfall, and the cause of the remainder is unknown. V, J and clone size derive from that table, while D and trimming were established from the DNA sequence. The sample table records 110,000 or so clones; roughly nine tenths of these occur just once. The leading ten clones occupy roughly 0.55% of the sample.

The sequencing here drew on PBMCs, taken from a glioma patient whose treatment included an IDH1 peptide vaccine. This clonotype was obtained from a woman in her forties or fifties with glioma.

CDR3 sequence: CATSSEGTGEYEQYF. The DNA reads TGTGCCACCAGCAGCGAGGGGACAGGGGAATACGAGCAGTACTTC. The V and J segments used are TRBV15 and TRBJ2-7, with 10 bases aligning to TRBD1. For CDR1 and CDR2, the germline V gene (reference sequence) lists LNHNV and YYDKDF. Spanning cysteine to phenylalanine, the CDR3 consists of 15 amino acids. The read is trimmed to its CDR3 DNA, 45 bases read in frame from base 1. V is trimmed back by 3 bases and J by 4 bases, and the junction contains 6 bases that no gene match accounts for.